These 11 T cell receptor beta chains were all obtained from the same sample, sequenced in a study of blood T cell repertoires in COVID-19. Measured with immunoSEQ multiplex PCR; TCRdb has only the in-frame clones, and not every one. This sample has about 140,000 clones, with over 70% found just once. The sequenced sample was peripheral blood. The receptors derive from a man aged 50-60 years with active COVID-19.

CDR3 coding DNA: TGTGCCAGTAGTCACAGGGGGCCGAGTACTAACTATGGCTACACCTTC. Translation gives CASSHRGPSTNYGYTF. This chain uses TRBV19 with TRBJ1-2; TRBD1 aligns across 9 bases. V shed 5 bases and J 0 bases; nucleotides not matched to a gene: 7. Germline V lookup: CDR1 LNHDA, CDR2 SQIVND (reference sequence). The CDR3 totals 16 residues. Full variable domain (remainder filled in from reference TRBV19 and TRBJ1-2): DGGITQSPKYLFRKEGQNVTLSCEQNLNHDAMYWYRQDPGQGLRLIYYSQIVNDFQKGDIAEGYSVSREKKESFPLTVTSAQKNPTAFYLCASSHRGPSTNYGYTFGSGTRLTVV.

J is TRBJ2-5 and V is TRBV11-2; weak D call: TRBD1 (6 bases). Between the trimmed V and J ends, which lost 5 bases and 9 bases, there was a span of 16 bases. CDR1 is SGHAT, CDR2 FQNNGV, per germline. CDR3 length: 13 amino acids. The CDR3 protein is CASSLDSQAAQYF. CDR3 DNA sequence: TGTGCCAGCAGCCTGGACAGCCAAGCGGCCCAGTACTTC.

The chain has TRBV6-6 and TRBJ2-1; 10 nucleotides match TRBD2. The J segment lost 0 bases and the V segment lost 5 bases, leaving 16 bases of the junction unmatched. The CDR3 is 20 residues long. CDR1 and CDR2 (germline): MNHNY, SVGAGI (reference sequence). Here the CDR3 DNA reads TGTGCCAGCAGTCCCGAGGTAGAGTTAGCGGGGGGCCCCTCCTACAATGAGCAGTTCTTC. Its translation is CASSPEVELAGGPSYNEQFF.

Notes on this clone: A read error may account for a junction end that differs from germline. The chain joins TRBV27 to TRBJ1-2; no clear D gene. The CDR3 loop spans 12 amino acids. The germline CDR1 and CDR2 sequences are MNHEY and SMNVEV (reference sequence). CDR3 sequence: CVSRSRDYGYTF. The CDR3 DNA follows: TGTGTCAGCAGGTCGAGGGACTATGGCTACACCTTC.

The chain combines TRBV5-6 with TRBJ1-1; D gene unclear. This CDR3 has 11 amino acids. The germline V gene encodes CDR1 SGHDT and CDR2 YYEEEE. V was clipped by 2 bases and J by 5 bases, with 4 bases between them. This CDR3 reads CASSFSTEAFF. DNA for the CDR3: TGTGCCAGCAGCTTTTCGACTGAAGCTTTCTTT. The whole variable domain, filled in from reference TRBV5-6 and TRBJ1-1, reads DAGVTQSPTHLIKTRGQQVTLRCSPKSGHDTVSWYQQALGQGPQFIFQYYEEEERQRGNFPDRFSGHQFPNYSSELNVNALLLGDSALYLCASSFSTEAFFGQGTRLTVV.

This chain links TRBV5-1 with TRBJ1-5; 9 nucleotides agree with TRBD1. The CDR3 covers 14 residues. CDR1 SGHRS and CDR2 YFSETQ come from the germline V gene. J gave up 2 bases and V 5 bases, and 2 bases lay outside the gene matches. The CDR3 DNA is TGCGCCAGCAGAGGGACAGGGCGCAATCAGCCCCAGCATTTT. Translating gives CASRGTGRNQPQHF.

This chain links TRBV29-1 with TRBJ2-7; TRBD1 matches 7 bases. The V gene end was trimmed by 2 bases and the J gene end by 4 bases; junction bases not matched to a gene: 5. This CDR3 is built from 13 residues. Germline loops: CDR1 SQVTM, CDR2 ANQGSEA. CDR3 region: CSVERRQGYEQYF. The CDR3, as DNA: TGCAGCGTTGAAAGGAGACAGGGATACGAGCAGTACTTC.

CDR3 in DNA: TGTGCCAGCAGTTCCATCGGGACTCCCCATGGCTACACCTTC. Its protein is CASSSIGTPHGYTF. The rearrangement links TRBV27 to TRBJ1-2, with D possibly TRBD1 on 5 matching bases. V lost 4 bases and J 6 bases, leaving 15 bases between the germline ends. Germline assignment: CDR1 MNHEY and CDR2 SMNVEV (reference sequence). This CDR3 has 14 amino acids.

The chain uses TRBV7-8 and TRBJ1-5, with D perhaps matching TRBD1 (5 bases). This CDR3 is built from 14 residues. The germline V and J ends were trimmed by 1 base and 5 bases, with 9 bases remaining between them. Germline-derived CDR1 and CDR2 are SGHVS and FQNEAQ. DNA for the CDR3: TGTGCCAGCAGCTTAGTAACAGGCCATCAGCCCCAGCATTTT. Its protein is CASSLVTGHQPQHF.

The chain recombines TRBV7-7 with TRBJ2-1; TRBD2 is a possible D gene (6 bases). The germline gives CDR1 SSHAT, CDR2 FNYEAQ (reference sequence). Trimming pared 0 bases from V and 4 bases from J, leaving 7 bases between. The CDR3 consists of 14 residues. The CDR3 sequence is CASSLAGTYNEQFF. The CDR3 coding sequence is TGTGCCAGCAGCTTAGCGGGGACTTACAATGAGCAGTTCTTC.

The chain joins TRBV5-1 to TRBJ2-3, with D possibly TRBD2 on 5 matching bases. The CDR3 length is 11 residues. CDR1 is SGHRS, CDR2 YFSETQ, per germline. Trimming shortened V by 6 bases and J by 6 bases, and 8 bases separated the two germline ends. The CDR3 sequence is CASNIADTQYF. As DNA, the CDR3 is TGCGCCAGCAACATAGCGGATACGCAGTATTTT.